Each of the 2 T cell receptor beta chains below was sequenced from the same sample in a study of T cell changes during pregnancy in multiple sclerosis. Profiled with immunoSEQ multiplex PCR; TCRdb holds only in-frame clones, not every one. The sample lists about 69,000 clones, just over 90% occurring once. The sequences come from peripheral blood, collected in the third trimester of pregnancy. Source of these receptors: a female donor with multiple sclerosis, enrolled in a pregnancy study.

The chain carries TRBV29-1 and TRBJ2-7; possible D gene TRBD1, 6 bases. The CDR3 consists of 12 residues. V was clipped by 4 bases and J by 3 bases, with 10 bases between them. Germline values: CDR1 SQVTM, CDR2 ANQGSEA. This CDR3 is CSVGQADYEQYF. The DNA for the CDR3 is TGCAGCGTTGGACAGGCTGACTACGAGCAGTACTTC.

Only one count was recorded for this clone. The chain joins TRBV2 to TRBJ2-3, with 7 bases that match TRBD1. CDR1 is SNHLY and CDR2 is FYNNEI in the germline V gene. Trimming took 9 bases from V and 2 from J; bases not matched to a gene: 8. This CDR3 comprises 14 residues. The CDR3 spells CASTPGQNTDTQYF. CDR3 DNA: TGTGCCAGTACACCGGGACAGAACACAGATACGCAGTATTTT.